This TCR beta chain came from a study of blood T cell repertoires in COVID-19. Study at large: Specimens from acute and convalescent COVID-19 originated in the United States, Italy and Spain. In each case, the material was cDNA or gDNA derived from T cells, B-cell-depleted T cells, or PBMCs.

In germline, CDR1 is MNHEY, CDR2 SMNVEV (reference sequence). Trimming took 6 bases from V and 4 from J, leaving 15 bases between them. The CDR3 loop spans 14 amino acids. Authors' data handling: Reference gene primer amplification gave nucleated cell count estimates. Generated by immunoSEQ multiplex PCR, the TCRdb table keeps only in-frame clones and is missing some. The DNA gave D and trimming, while V, J and clone size come from that table. Here the sample spans fewer than 90,000 clones, about 85% being singletons. The J gene is TRBJ1-2, the V gene TRBV27; D is perhaps TRBD1 (6 bases). The TCR sequence derives from a male donor with acute or convalescent COVID-19. Specimen: peripheral blood. CDR3 coding DNA: TGTGCCAGCAGCACCCAGGGGTCACTCTATGGCTACACCTTC. This sequence encodes CASSTQGSLYGYTF.